What follows is one TCR beta chain and its context. The CDR3 runs 17 residues. The germline V gene encodes CDR1 ENHRY and CDR2 SYGVKD. The ends lost 2 bases at V and 4 bases at J; junction bases unmatched: 12. This sample was included in a study of T cell changes during pregnancy in multiple sclerosis. Only in-frame clones appear in the TCRdb table, and some are missing; sequencing was by immunoSEQ multiplex PCR. This table has some 29,000 clones, approximately 86% appearing once. The chain carries TRBV10-3 and TRBJ2-5, with 8 bases matching TRBD2. This TCR derives from a female donor with multiple sclerosis, enrolled in a pregnancy study. Sequenced here: CD8+ T cells from peripheral blood mononuclear cells, sampled before pregnancy. For the CDR3, the DNA is TGTGCCATCAGTGAGACCCTTGGGGTAACTAGCGGAGAGACCCAGTACTTC. Protein: CAISETLGVTSGETQYF.